The source of this TCR beta chain is a study of identical twins. Overall study results and limits: Findings depended on cross-sectional statistics rather than tracking the same donors. Among beta out-of-frame sequences, excess sharing between twins appeared weaker.

MiXCR was run by TCRdb on the 5' RACE reads, yielding one entry per CDR3 protein. The sample consists of roughly 720,000 distinct CDR3 sequences, over 15% of them appearing once. A remark on this clonotype: Antigen: not known.

V gave up 0 bases and J gave up 4 bases; unmatched junction bases: 4. The CDR3 is 15 amino acids. CDR1 is MNHEY and CDR2 is SMNVEV in the germline V gene (reference sequence). These data were also reused for a study on T cells expressing NK-cell markers.

The chain joins TRBV27 to TRBJ2-7; 9 bases map to TRBD2. The receptor was isolated from a woman in her late teens or twenties in good health. Sequencing was carried out using PBMCs. DNA of the CDR3: TGTGCCAGCAGTTTATCCCAAGCGGGAGGTTACGAGCAGTACTTC. This translates into CASSLSQAGGYEQYF.